One sample yielded the 27 T cell receptor beta chains listed below, sequenced in a study of blood T cell repertoires in COVID-19. The protocol was immunoSEQ multiplex PCR, while the TCRdb copy is restricted to in-frame clones and leaves out a portion. This sample carries fewer than 250,000 clones, 87% of them seen once, and the ten largest clones take approximately 10%. Input material: PBMCs or T cells enriched from blood (not recorded which). These receptors were taken from a man aged 25 to 40 who had recovered from COVID-19.

About this clone itself: Other DNA sequences in the sample encode the same CDR3. V is TRBV6-5 and J is TRBJ1-5; 9 bases fit TRBD1. This CDR3 is 13 amino acids long. The junction had 2 bases not matched to a gene; V was cut back by 5 bases and J by 6 bases. Looked up from germline, CDR1 is MNHEY and CDR2 is SVGAGI. DNA for the CDR3: TGTGCCAGCAGTAGACAGGGGGGTCAGCCCCAGCATTTT. Its translation: CASSRQGGQPQHF.

The chain employs TRBV19 and TRBJ2-6; TRBD1 matches 10 bases. The V gene's germline CDR1 is LNHDA and CDR2 SQIVND (reference sequence). There are 18 residues in the CDR3. J gave up 0 bases and V 3 bases, and 5 bases lay outside the gene matches. As DNA, the CDR3 is TGTGCCAGTAGTATCGCATGGACAGGGGGCTCTGGGGCCAACGTCCTGACTTTC. Translation gives CASSIAWTGGSGANVLTF. The complete variable domain, with remaining parts taken from reference TRBV19 and TRBJ2-6, reads DGGITQSPKYLFRKEGQNVTLSCEQNLNHDAMYWYRQDPGQGLRLIYYSQIVNDFQKGDIAEGYSVSREKKESFPLTVTSAQKNPTAFYLCASSIAWTGGSGANVLTFGAGSRLTVL.

J is TRBJ2-5 and V is TRBV9; 10 bases line up with TRBD2. The J segment lost 2 bases and the V segment lost 0 bases, leaving 7 bases of the junction unmatched. There are 17 residues in the CDR3. The V gene's germline CDR1 is SGDLS and CDR2 YYNGEE. The CDR3 bases are TGTGCCAGCAGCGTAGCGGGTAGCGGGGGGATTCAAGAGACCCAGTACTTC. This encodes CASSVAGSGGIQETQYF.

This chain links TRBV10-3 with TRBJ2-7, with D perhaps matching TRBD2 (5 bases). Trimming left V 4 bases short and J 6 bases short, with 16 bases between. This CDR3 region has 14 residues. Germline-derived CDR1 and CDR2 are ENHRY and SYGVKD. CDR3 residues: CAISARPPGGEQYF. CDR3 nucleotide sequence: TGTGCCATCAGTGCACGGCCGCCCGGAGGCGAGCAGTACTTC.

This sequence joins TRBV27 and TRBJ1-5, with a possible D match to TRBD1 (5 bases). Deletions cut 5 bases from V and 1 base from J, with 18 bases between. The CDR3 has 17 amino acids. Germline lookup yields CDR1 MNHEY and CDR2 SMNVEV (reference sequence). The CDR3 sequence: CASSDGTGGGSNQPQHF. The DNA of the CDR3 is TGTGCCAGCAGTGATGGGACGGGAGGTGGGAGCAATCAGCCCCAGCATTTT.

The chain is built from TRBV5-4 and TRBJ1-2; no clear D. Germline V gene sequence: CDR1 SGHNT, CDR2 YYREEE (reference sequence). Trimming left V 5 bases short and J 4 bases short, with 18 bases between. This CDR3 comprises 15 residues. As DNA, the CDR3 is TGTGCCAGCAGTACCCCCGGCGACATCATCTATGGCTACACCTTC. It is translated as CASSTPGDIIYGYTF. Full variable domain (remainder filled in from reference TRBV5-4 and TRBJ1-2): ETGVTQSPTHLIKTRGQQVTLRCSSQSGHNTVSWYQQALGQGPQFIFQYYREEENGRGNFPPRFSGLQFPNYSSELNVNALELDDSALYLCASSTPGDIIYGYTFGSGTRLTVV.

CDR3 sequence (DNA): TGTGCCAGCACCCATACCGGGACAGGGGAGAGCTCCTACGAGCAGTACTTC. Protein sequence: CASTHTGTGESSYEQYF. This sequence joins TRBV7-9 and TRBJ2-7; TRBD1 agrees at 10 bases. Germline V gives CDR1 SEHNR, CDR2 FQNEAQ (reference sequence). The CDR3 sequence is 17 residues long. V trimming: 7 bases; J trimming: 0 bases; junction bases outside the gene matches: 12.

The chain is built from TRBV10-3 and TRBJ2-1, with D possibly matching TRBD1 (6 bases). Trimming left V 2 bases short and J 4 bases short, with 12 bases between. The CDR3 runs 15 residues. The germline V gene has CDR1 ENHRY and CDR2 SYGVKD. The CDR3 nucleotides read TGTGCCATCAGTGAGCCGCTAGGACAGTACAATGAGCAGTTCTTC. Protein sequence: CAISEPLGQYNEQFF.

The chain couples TRBV19 to TRBJ1-5, with TRBD1 matching 10 bases. This CDR3 spans 15 amino acids. The ends lost 1 base at V and 4 bases at J; junction bases unmatched: 1. The germline V gene encodes CDR1 LNHDA and CDR2 SQIVND (reference sequence). The CDR3 here is CASSIGGQGNQPQHF. The CDR3 DNA is TGTGCCAGTAGTATAGGGGGACAGGGGAATCAGCCCCAGCATTTT.

V gene TRBV4-1 combines with J gene TRBJ1-3; no firm D call. Trimming removed 1 base from V and 0 bases from J, with 13 bases in between. Germline V CDR1 and CDR2: MGHRA, YSYEKL. The CDR3 contains 17 residues. The CDR3 region has the DNA TGCGCCAGCAGCCAAGGCGTAGACACCTACTCTGGAAACACCATATATTTT. It codes for CASSQGVDTYSGNTIYF.

The chain combines TRBV30 with TRBJ1-2, with TRBD1 identical over 7 bases. V was clipped by 2 bases and J by 8 bases; unmatched bases: 11. Germline CDR1 reads GTSNPN; CDR2 reads SVGIG (reference sequence). The CDR3 spans 14 residues. This CDR3 reads CAWSKTGTDKGYTF. The DNA of the CDR3 is TGTGCCTGGAGTAAAACCGGGACAGATAAAGGCTACACCTTC.

This clone was detected a few times. The genes are TRBV7-2 and TRBJ1-2, with a possible D match to TRBD1 (6 bases). Trimming took off 7 bases at V and 4 bases at J, with 16 bases between the two ends. The CDR3 runs 14 residues. Germline CDR1 reads SGHTA; CDR2 reads FQGNSA. The CDR3 spells CASTNPDSRYGYTF. CDR3 coding DNA: TGTGCCAGCACCAATCCGGACAGCCGCTATGGCTACACCTTC.

The J gene is TRBJ1-4, the V gene TRBV5-1; no firm D call. The CDR3 runs to 16 residues. The V and J ends lost 4 bases and 3 bases respectively, with 16 bases between them. The germline gives CDR1 SGHRS, CDR2 YFSETQ. The CDR3 region is CASSLEKTAANEKLFF. DNA for the CDR3: TGCGCCAGCAGCCTTGAGAAGACGGCGGCTAATGAAAAACTGTTTTTT.

CDR3 residues: CATSRGEAGANVLTF. The CDR3 bases are TGTGCCACCAGCAGAGGGGAGGCAGGGGCCAACGTCCTGACTTTC. The chain links TRBV15 to TRBJ2-6; D is possibly TRBD2 (6 bases). The V gene lost 1 base and the J gene lost 4 bases, with 8 bases spanning the gap. The V gene's germline CDR1 is LNHNV and CDR2 YYDKDF (reference sequence). The CDR3 sequence is 15 residues long. Full variable domain (outside the CDR3, taken from reference TRBV15 and TRBJ2-6): DAMVIQNPRYQVTQFGKPVTLSCSQTLNHNVMYWYQQKSSQAPKLLFHYYDKDFNNEADTPDNFQSRRPNTSFCFLDIRSPGLGDTAMYLCATSRGEAGANVLTFGAGSRLTVL.

This rearrangement joins TRBV18 to TRBJ2-5; D is perhaps TRBD2 (7 bases). The CDR3 loop spans 19 amino acids. The germline V gene encodes CDR1 KGHSH and CDR2 LQKENI. V lost 2 bases and J 0 bases, leaving 22 bases between the germline ends. CDR3 amino acids: CASSPWEALRGGDQETQYF. The CDR3 nucleotides read TGTGCCAGCTCACCATGGGAGGCGCTGAGGGGGGGAGACCAAGAGACCCAGTACTTC.

The V call is TRBV27, the J call TRBJ2-1, with D uncertain. The CDR3 runs to 12 residues. Trimming removed 5 bases at V and 8 bases at J, with 10 bases between. Germline CDR1 MNHEY, CDR2 SMNVEV (reference sequence). The CDR3 DNA reads TGTGCCAGCAGTGGTAGCTCGCATGAGCAGTTCTTC. Translated, it gives CASSGSSHEQFF.

This clone came up a few times. The chain employs TRBV27 and TRBJ2-7; 13 nucleotides line up with TRBD2. The CDR3 consists of 14 residues. CDR1 is MNHEY, CDR2 SMNVEV, per germline (reference sequence). The V gene end was trimmed by 7 bases and the J gene end by 4 bases; junction bases not matched to a gene: 4. The CDR3 DNA is TGTGCCAGCAATCCGGGACTAGCGGGATACGAGCAGTACTTC. Amino acid sequence: CASNPGLAGYEQYF.

The chain is built from TRBV7-9 and TRBJ1-3, with a tentative D call TRBD1 (6 bases). Germline V lookup: CDR1 SEHNR, CDR2 FQNEAQ (reference sequence). Trimming left V 1 base short and J 15 bases short, with 19 bases between. The CDR3 spans 14 residues. The CDR3 loop is CASSLGKDSITRYF. The CDR3 DNA is TGTGCCAGCAGCTTAGGGAAGGACAGTATCACTAGATATTTT.

This clone was observed a handful of times. The J gene is TRBJ1-4, the V gene TRBV27; maybe TRBD1 (6 bases). V was pared by 4 bases and J by 6 bases, with 15 bases between. Germline CDR1 is MNHEY and CDR2 is SMNVEV (reference sequence). The CDR3 loop spans 15 amino acids. The CDR3 sequence: CASSSEAAGDEKLFF. The CDR3 DNA sequence: TGTGCCAGCAGTTCAGAGGCGGCAGGGGATGAAAAACTGTTTTTT.

The V gene is TRBV10-3, the J gene TRBJ2-2; D gene uncertain. The CDR3 covers 12 residues. Germline values: CDR1 ENHRY, CDR2 SYGVKD. V lost 0 bases, J lost 7 bases, and 3 bases lay in between. The DNA of the CDR3 is TGTGCCATCAGTGAGTCGAGCGGGGAGCTGTTTTTT. Translating it yields CAISESSGELFF.

The chain is built from TRBV19 and TRBJ2-5; D might be TRBD2 (5 bases). The V end lost 3 bases, the J end lost 5 bases, and 16 bases lay between the germline ends. The germline gives CDR1 LNHDA, CDR2 SQIVND (reference sequence). This CDR3 spans 15 amino acids. The CDR3 nucleotides are TGTGCCAGTAGTATTACCAGACCCACGGGGGAGACCCAGTACTTC. Translating it yields CASSITRPTGETQYF.

This chain links TRBV4-2 with TRBJ2-2; a weak D match, TRBD1 (6 bases). Germline V lookup: CDR1 LGHNA, CDR2 YNFKEQ. The CDR3 is made up of 17 amino acids. V was trimmed by 0 bases and J by 5 bases, leaving 16 bases between them. CDR3: CASSQDYRQVGTGELFF. As DNA, the CDR3 is TGTGCCAGCAGCCAAGATTATCGACAGGTCGGAACCGGGGAGCTGTTTTTT.

This chain links TRBV14 with TRBJ2-7; perhaps TRBD2 as D (7 bases). Germline V gene sequence: CDR1 SGHDN, CDR2 FVKESK. Trimming took 4 bases from V and 6 from J, leaving 16 bases between them. This CDR3 has 14 amino acids. The CDR3 DNA is TGTGCCAGCAGCCGGACCCGGGGGGCGAGCGAGCAGTACTTC. The encoded protein is CASSRTRGASEQYF.

The chain is built from TRBV6-2 or TRBV6-3 and TRBJ1-2, with D possibly TRBD1 on 5 matching bases. Germline V gene sequence: CDR1 MNHEY, CDR2 SVGEGT. The length of the CDR3 is 15 residues. V lost 3 bases, J lost 1 base, and 12 bases lay in between. DNA of the CDR3: TGTGCCAGCAGTTATCCAGGGAAGGGTAACTATGGCTACACCTTC. Translation gives CASSYPGKGNYGYTF.

The chain couples TRBV10-3 to TRBJ1-3; 10 bases fit TRBD1. V was pared by 5 bases and J by 7 bases, with 2 bases of the junction left unmatched. Germline CDR1 ENHRY, CDR2 SYGVKD. The CDR3 consists of 13 residues. The CDR3 here is CAISWGQGNTIYF. For the CDR3, the DNA is TGTGCCATCAGTTGGGGACAGGGGAACACCATATATTTT.

V and J are TRBV11-2 and TRBJ2-5; the D is unclear. CDR1 is SGHAT, CDR2 FQNNGV, per germline. This CDR3 spans 12 amino acids. V gave up 1 base and J gave up 7 bases, with 7 bases separating them. The CDR3 DNA reads as TGTGCCAGCAGCTTAGTTCACGGGACCCAGTACTTC. The encoded protein is CASSLVHGTQYF.

The rearrangement links TRBV2 to TRBJ1-4, with D possibly TRBD1 on 6 matching bases. V dropped 10 bases and J dropped 5 bases, with 14 bases sitting between them. The CDR3 has 13 residues. The germline gives CDR1 SNHLY, CDR2 FYNNEI. CDR3 in DNA: TGTGCCACCAGGGGAGGGTGGAATGAAAAACTGTTTTTT. This sequence encodes CATRGGWNEKLFF.